The sequence of this T cell receptor (beta chain) was determined in a study of blood T cell repertoires in COVID-19. Study background: Sample material is recorded as cDNA or gDNA derived from T cells, B-cell-depleted T cells, or PBMCs.

Authors' methods: Estimates of nucleated cell counts were drawn from the amplification of reference gene primers. Clones were sequenced by immunoSEQ multiplex PCR, and TCRdb holds only the in-frame ones, with some missing. That table gives V, J and clone size, and the DNA gave D and trimming. The sample yields hundreds of thousands of clones, about 86% seen once. With 2 bases clipped from V and 0 bases from J, the junction kept 1 base outside the gene matches. The CDR3 extends over 14 amino acids. In germline, CDR1 is SGHRS, CDR2 YFSETQ. The origin of this receptor is a woman in her 30s who had recovered from COVID-19. The sequenced sample consisted of peripheral blood. The chain recombines TRBV5-1 with TRBJ2-7, with 8 bases aligning to TRBD2. Here the CDR3 DNA reads TGCGCCAGCAGCTTCAGCGGGGGCTCCTACGAGCAGTACTTC. Amino acids: CASSFSGGSYEQYF.